These 28 T cell receptor beta chains were all obtained from the same sample, sequenced in a study of cytomegalovirus exposure and HLA in healthy donors. With 60 Vbeta and 13 Jbeta primers, the PCR was carried out. Produced via immunoSEQ multiplex PCR; TCRdb's table is partial and in-frame only. The sample carries 150,000 to 200,000 clones, 65% to 80% recorded once. The source material was PBMCs. Every receptor here comes from a woman under 40 in good health and CMV-seropositive.

V and J are TRBV28 and TRBJ2-1; 12 bases fit TRBD2. Per germline, CDR1 MDHEN and CDR2 SYDVKM. The CDR3 spans 15 residues. Unmatched junction bases numbered 7, after V lost 6 bases and J lost 7 bases. The CDR3, as DNA: TGTGCCAGCAGGCTACTAGCGGGGGGCCGGAATGAGCAGTTCTTC. Its protein is CASRLLAGGRNEQFF.

The chain has TRBV4-2 and TRBJ2-5; D not certain. Trimming cost V 1 base and J 3 bases, with 9 bases left between them. There are 14 residues in the CDR3. From germline, CDR1 is LGHNA and CDR2 YNFKEQ. Here the CDR3 reads CASSQGVREETQYF. The DNA for the CDR3 is TGTGCCAGCAGCCAAGGAGTCCGAGAAGAGACCCAGTACTTC.

The chain combines TRBV23-1 with TRBJ2-7; D may be TRBD2 (5 bases). TRBV23-1 carries the ORF label, with uncertain function. Trimming shortened V by 2 bases and J by 3 bases, and 20 bases separated the two germline ends. This CDR3 region has 17 residues. CDR3 bases: TGCGCCAGCAGTCAACAGAACAGAGGGTCAGCTCTCTACGAGCAGTACTTC. Amino acids: CASSQQNRGSALYEQYF.

This clone was seen just once. The V and J genes are TRBV6-1 and TRBJ2-5, with TRBD2 matching over 7 bases. Germline V CDR1 and CDR2: MNHNS, SASEGT. This CDR3 has 14 amino acids. Germline trimming cut 4 bases from V and 5 bases from J; bases unmatched to any gene: 7. The CDR3 DNA sequence: TGTGCCAGCAGTGGGGGGAGGGGTCTGGAGACCCAGTACTTC. It translates to CASSGGRGLETQYF.

This clone appeared a few times. V gene TRBV28 combines with J gene TRBJ1-4; a weak D match, TRBD1 (6 bases). There are 15 residues in the CDR3. From germline, CDR1 is MDHEN and CDR2 SYDVKM. V was clipped by 5 bases and J by 0 bases, with 10 bases between them. Here the CDR3 reads CASSGDNPTNEKLFF. For the CDR3, the DNA is TGTGCCAGCAGTGGGGACAACCCAACTAATGAAAAACTGTTTTTT.

Of note for this clone: Compared with germline, one end of the junction differs, possibly owing to a read error. The chain is built from TRBV5-6 and TRBJ1-2; the match to TRBD1 covers 9 bases. Germline loops: CDR1 SGHDT, CDR2 YYEEEE. There are 15 residues in the CDR3. The CDR3 nucleotides read TGTGCCAGCAGTTTGGATTCTAAGGGGACAGGGGGCTACACCTTC. Translation: CASSLDSKGTGGYTF.

The chain uses TRBV5-1 and TRBJ1-1; 10 nucleotides match TRBD1. Germline CDR1 SGHRS, CDR2 YFSETQ. The CDR3 loop spans 13 amino acids. The ends lost 4 bases at V and 11 bases at J; junction bases unmatched: 8. The CDR3 coding sequence is TGCGCCAGCAGCCCGGACAGGGGGATGGGCGCTTTCTTT. It specifies CASSPDRGMGAFF.

This chain uses TRBV7-9 with TRBJ2-2; possibly TRBD2 for D (7 bases). Germline CDR1 and CDR2: SEHNR and FQNEAQ (reference sequence). Trimming stripped 6 bases from V and 7 bases from J, with 18 bases between. The CDR3 length is 15 residues. The CDR3 DNA reads TGTGCCAGCAGGTCGAGGGGGGGCCAGAACGGGGAGCTGTTTTTT. It is translated as CASRSRGGQNGELFF.

The chain uses TRBV6-4 and TRBJ2-2; TRBD2 is a possible D gene (6 bases). CDR1 is MRHNA, CDR2 SNTAGT, per germline. V lost 2 bases, J lost 5 bases, and 9 bases lay in between. This CDR3 has 14 residues. The CDR3 spells CASSDPRGTGELFF. CDR3 DNA sequence: TGTGCCAGCAGTGACCCACGGGGGACCGGGGAGCTGTTTTTT.

The J gene is TRBJ1-2, the V gene TRBV5-1, with 9 positions matching TRBD1. Germline CDR1 and CDR2: SGHRS and YFSETQ. The CDR3 is 14 residues long. V gave up 2 bases and J gave up 8 bases; unmatched junction bases: 7. The CDR3 bases are TGCGCCAGCAGCTTACCCAGGACAGGGGAGGGCTACACCTTC. Amino acids: CASSLPRTGEGYTF.

J is TRBJ1-2 and V is TRBV15, with 10 positions matching TRBD1. Trimming at V came to 3 bases and at J to 6 bases, leaving 13 bases not matched to a gene. The length of the CDR3 is 17 residues. Germline V CDR1 and CDR2: LNHNV, YYDKDF (reference sequence). The CDR3 region has the DNA TGTGCCACCAGCAGGCTCTCCGGGGACAGGGGATTCCATGGCTACACCTTC. Its protein is CATSRLSGDRGFHGYTF.

This clone was recorded a few times. This rearrangement joins TRBV29-1 to TRBJ1-2, with D possibly being TRBD1 (6 bases). Germline-derived CDR1 and CDR2 are SQVTM and ANQGSEA. The CDR3 loop spans 12 amino acids. V was cut by 6 bases and J by 4 bases, with 12 bases left in between. The CDR3 region has the DNA TGCAGCGTGGGGGACATCGGCTATGGCTACACCTTC. Protein product: CSVGDIGYGYTF.

For this clone: In the same sample, other DNA sequences code for this CDR3. The genes are TRBV18 and TRBJ2-7; D ambiguous. The CDR3 is made up of 12 amino acids. Germline CDR1 and CDR2: KGHSH and LQKENI. Trimming removed 3 bases from V and 2 bases from J, with 5 bases in between. The chain's CDR3 is CASSPRAYEQYF. For the CDR3, the DNA is TGTGCCAGCTCACCTCGAGCCTACGAGCAGTACTTC. Together with reference TRBV18 and TRBJ2-7, the CDR3 gives the full variable domain: NAGVMQNPRHLVRRRGQEARLRCSPMKGHSHVYWYRQLPEEGLKFMVYLQKENIIDESGMPKERFSAEFPKEGPSILRIQQVVRGDSAAYFCASSPRAYEQYFGPGTRLTVT.

The V and J genes are TRBV2 and TRBJ2-7, with unresolved D. Trimming removed 4 bases from V and 2 bases from J, with 6 bases in between. This CDR3 has 12 amino acids. Germline loops: CDR1 SNHLY, CDR2 FYNNEI. The CDR3 is CASSAPTYEQYF. CDR3 sequence (DNA): TGTGCCAGCAGTGCGCCTACCTACGAGCAGTACTTC.

The rearrangement uses TRBV9 and TRBJ2-1; 14 nucleotides align to TRBD2. The ends lost 0 bases at V and 0 bases at J; junction bases unmatched: 5. From germline, CDR1 is SGDLS and CDR2 YYNGEE. This CDR3 spans 19 amino acids. The CDR3 DNA reads as TGTGCCAGCAGCGTAGAAGGACTAGCGGGGGGCCTCTCCTACAATGAGCAGTTCTTC. Its protein is CASSVEGLAGGLSYNEQFF.

The chain combines TRBV5-1 with TRBJ2-1; the D gene is possibly TRBD1 (6 bases). Germline CDR1 is SGHRS and CDR2 is YFSETQ. Trimming stripped 0 bases from V and 5 bases from J, with 12 bases between. The CDR3 loop spans 15 amino acids. As DNA, the CDR3 is TGCGCCAGCAGCTTGGGGACAGCTCTCAACAATGAGCAGTTCTTC. Translating gives CASSLGTALNNEQFF.

The chain recombines TRBV15 with TRBJ2-1; 15 bases are a match to TRBD2. V was clipped by 6 bases and J by 0 bases; unmatched bases: 9. Germline-derived CDR1 and CDR2 are LNHNV and YYDKDF (reference sequence). The CDR3 totals 19 residues. DNA for the CDR3: TGTGCCACCAGGACGGGGACTAGCGGGGGGTATTCCTCCTACAATGAGCAGTTCTTC. Translating gives CATRTGTSGGYSSYNEQFF.

The chain combines TRBV15 with TRBJ1-5, with D unclear. The CDR3 runs to 14 residues. Trimming pared 0 bases from V and 6 bases from J, leaving 9 bases between. The germline CDR1 and CDR2 sequences are LNHNV and YYDKDF (reference sequence). The CDR3 nucleotides read TGTGCCACCAGCAGAGAAGGGAGCGGTCAGCCCCAGCATTTT. It is translated as CATSREGSGQPQHF.

CDR3 region: CASSSLAGGKETQYF. CDR3 in DNA: TGTGCCAGCAGTTCCCTAGCGGGGGGAAAAGAGACCCAGTACTTC. This rearrangement joins TRBV28 to TRBJ2-5; TRBD2 agrees at 11 bases. The CDR3 has 15 residues. V was clipped by 4 bases and J by 3 bases; unmatched bases: 4. Germline lookup yields CDR1 MDHEN and CDR2 SYDVKM. The whole variable domain, filled in from reference TRBV28 and TRBJ2-5, reads DVKVTQSSRYLVKRTGEKVFLECVQDMDHENMFWYRQDPGLGLRLIYFSYDVKMKEKGDIPEGYSVSREKKERFSLILESASTNQTSMYLCASSSLAGGKETQYFGPGTRLLVL.

The J gene is TRBJ2-3, the V gene TRBV7-2; 9 bases fit TRBD1. The CDR3 is 16 residues long. Germline assignment: CDR1 SGHTA and CDR2 FQGNSA. V shed 1 base, J shed 2 bases, and the junction held 4 bases outside the gene matches. The CDR3 protein is CASSLGGQGPTDTQYF. CDR3 in DNA: TGTGCCAGCAGCTTAGGAGGACAGGGGCCCACAGATACGCAGTATTTT.

This clone was counted once. The rearrangement uses TRBV4-3 and TRBJ1-2; possible D gene TRBD1, 5 bases. V was cut by 1 base and J by 0 bases, with 6 bases left in between. The germline V gene has CDR1 LGHNA and CDR2 YSLEER. The CDR3 length is 14 residues. The CDR3 loop reads CASSQAGANYGYTF. In DNA, the CDR3 is TGCGCCAGCAGCCAAGCGGGGGCTAACTATGGCTACACCTTC.

This chain links TRBV28 with TRBJ2-1; 10 bases match TRBD2. The germline CDR1 and CDR2 sequences are MDHEN and SYDVKM. This CDR3 is 18 amino acids long. Trimming removed 3 bases from V and 3 bases from J; junction bases left unmatched: 11. The CDR3: CASSFARLAGGHYNEQFF. The CDR3 DNA follows: TGTGCCAGCAGTTTTGCTCGTTTAGCGGGGGGTCACTACAATGAGCAGTTCTTC.

The chain carries TRBV2 and TRBJ2-5; D perhaps matches TRBD2 (6 bases). The length of the CDR3 is 14 residues. CDR1 is SNHLY, CDR2 FYNNEI, per germline. Trimming removed 5 bases from V and 5 bases from J, with 15 bases in between. CDR3 loop: CASSSGTLGETQYF. The CDR3 DNA reads as TGTGCCAGCAGTTCCGGGACTCTGGGGGAGACCCAGTACTTC.

This chain links TRBV4-2 with TRBJ2-2, with D perhaps matching TRBD2 (6 bases). CDR3 length equals 15 residues. Trimming took off 4 bases at V and 7 bases at J, with 16 bases between the two ends. The V gene's germline CDR1 is LGHNA and CDR2 YNFKEQ. The CDR3 DNA sequence: TGTGCCAGCAGCCCGGGGGTTAGCCAGAACGGGGAGCTGTTTTTT. It encodes CASSPGVSQNGELFF.

This chain links TRBV7-6 with TRBJ2-2, with D perhaps matching TRBD1 (6 bases). Trimming took off 2 bases at V and 6 bases at J, with 10 bases between the two ends. There are 14 residues in the CDR3. Germline V gene sequence: CDR1 SGHVS, CDR2 FNYEAQ. CDR3 sequence (DNA): TGTGCCAGCAGCTTATACAGGGAGTCCGGGGAGCTGTTTTTT. Its protein is CASSLYRESGELFF.

The chain recombines TRBV5-1 with TRBJ2-5; 8 positions agree with TRBD1. Germline CDR1 and CDR2: SGHRS and YFSETQ. The J segment lost 4 bases and the V segment lost 4 bases, leaving 6 bases of the junction unmatched. This CDR3 region has 14 residues. The CDR3 DNA is TGCGCCAGCAGCGCCCGGACAGGGAGAGAGACCCAGTACTTC. This encodes CASSARTGRETQYF.

The chain carries TRBV5-5 and TRBJ1-3; D perhaps matches TRBD1 (5 bases). V lost 3 bases, J lost 0 bases, and 10 bases lay in between. Germline V CDR1 and CDR2: SGHKS, YYEKEE (reference sequence). CDR3 size: 15 residues. The CDR3 reads CASSWGVLSGNTIYF. The CDR3 DNA reads as TGTGCCAGCAGCTGGGGGGTACTCTCTGGAAACACCATATATTTT.

Comment on this clone: The germline gene is not matched at one end of the junction; a read error may be the cause. The chain joins TRBV7-9 to TRBJ2-2, with D perhaps TRBD2 (6 bases). The CDR3 is 17 residues long. Germline V gene sequence: CDR1 SEHNR, CDR2 FQNEAQ (reference sequence). CDR3 sequence reads: CASSSWTGGLNPGELFF. The CDR3, as DNA: TGTGCCAGCAGCTCCTGGACTGGAGGGTTGAACCCCGGGGAGCTGTTTTTT.